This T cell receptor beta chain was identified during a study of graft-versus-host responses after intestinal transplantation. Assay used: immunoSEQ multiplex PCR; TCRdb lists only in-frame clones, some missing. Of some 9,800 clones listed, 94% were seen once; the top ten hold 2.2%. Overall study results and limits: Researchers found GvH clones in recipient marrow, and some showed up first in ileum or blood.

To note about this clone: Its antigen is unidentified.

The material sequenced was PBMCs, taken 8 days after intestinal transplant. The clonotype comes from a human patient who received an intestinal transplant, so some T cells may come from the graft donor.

Written as DNA, the CDR3 is TGTGCCAGCACCCTTAGGGCGGGTGAGAGCGGGGAGCTGTTTTTT. As protein: CASTLRAGESGELFF. The chain couples TRBV28 to TRBJ2-2, with a tentative D call TRBD2 (5 bases). Germline V gene lookup returns CDR1 MDHEN and CDR2 SYDVKM. The CDR3 length is 15 residues. The V end was cut by 7 bases, the J end by 7 bases, with 19 bases between. Full variable domain (missing parts from reference TRBV28 and TRBJ2-2): DVKVTQSSRYLVKRTGEKVFLECVQDMDHENMFWYRQDPGLGLRLIYFSYDVKMKEKGDIPEGYSVSREKKERFSLILESASTNQTSMYLCASTLRAGESGELFFGEGSRLTVL.